The source of this T cell receptor (beta chain) is a study of blood T cell repertoires in COVID-19. Original processing methods: Estimation of nucleated cell counts relied on the amplification of reference gene primers. Clones were read by immunoSEQ multiplex PCR, and TCRdb kept only the in-frame ones, dropping some. Clone size and the V and J calls come from that table; the DNA yielded D and trimming. The sample holds about 210,000 clones, over 75% seen once. The study drew participants aged about 18 to 89 years from fewer than 30 US areas. Assignments of participants to cohorts depended upon their own reported clinical history. The sample comprised PBMCs or T cells enriched from blood (not recorded which). The clonotype originates from a young man in a cohort exposed to, infected with or recovered from COVID-19 (not recorded which).

The chain's CDR3 is CASSRYLYNEQFF. CDR3 coding DNA: TGTGCCAGCAGCCGTTATTTGTACAATGAGCAGTTCTTC. The rearrangement joins TRBV2 to TRBJ2-1, with D hard to call. CDR3 size: 13 residues. Trimming stripped 6 bases from V and 4 bases from J, with 10 bases between. Germline V gene data show CDR1 as SNHLY and CDR2 as FYNNEI. Full variable domain (missing parts from reference TRBV2 and TRBJ2-1): EPEVTQTPSHQVTQMGQEVILRCVPISNHLYFYWYRQILGQKVEFLVSFYNNEISEKSEIFDDQFSVERPDGSNFTLKIRSTKLEDSAMYFCASSRYLYNEQFFGPGTRLTVL.